This entry features one TCR beta chain sequence. The target of this receptor is not known. No base-level quality is on record; no much larger clone is a single base apart. This sample is part of a study of OX40 agonist ivuxolimab in advanced cancers. With respect to the entire study: Ivuxolimab was an agonistic, fully human IgG2 monoclonal antibody directed against OX40 (CD134), a costimulatory receptor. Intravenous ivuxolimab was administered to patients every 2 weeks at six dose levels: 0.01, 0.1, 0.3, 1.5, 3 and 10 mg/kg. Of the roughly 53 patients in dose escalation, about 20 had hepatocellular carcinoma, approximately 15 had melanoma, 9 had renal cell carcinoma and 9 had head and neck cancer. The dose-escalation cohort was roughly 87% male with a mean age of approximately 60 years, ranging from roughly 20 to 80. Patients were allowed to have had prior anti-PD-1, anti-PD-L1 or anti-CTLA-4 therapy, and less than 45% of the dose-escalation patients had previously received checkpoint inhibitors. Partial responses occurred in three dose-escalation patients: two with cutaneous melanoma and one with hepatocellular carcinoma. Peripheral TCRbeta sequencing aimed to test whether ivuxolimab altered TCR sequence diversity and caused clonal T-cell expansion. The paper describes the monotherapy dose-escalation part (N of about 47 patients) of the phase I trial of ivuxolimab. General findings and caveats noted by the study authors: At doses from 0.1 to 3.0 mg/kg, clonal expansion was seen in both CD4+ and CD8+ blood T cells between baseline and week 6. Low levels of normalized T-cell clonal expansion were also seen in some nonresponding patients. In partial responders in the 0.1-3.0 mg/kg groups, normalized peripheral clonal expansion was found to be among the lowest, especially among CD8+ T cells. On average, CD8+ T cells showed more expanded clones than CD4+ T cells after ivuxolimab. Antigen specificity was not determined for the clonally expanded peripheral T cells.

In the germline V gene (reference sequence), CDR1 corresponds to GTSNPN and CDR2 to SVGIG. Trimming removed 0 bases from V and 5 bases from J, leaving 8 bases between the germline ends. From the cysteine up to the phenylalanine, the CDR3 has a length of 13 residues. Only CDR3 DNA remains: 39 bases, in frame from the first base. Patients with autoimmune disease history or receiving systemic immunosuppression were excluded from the trial. Peripheral blood for TCR sequencing was collected from all dose cohorts at baseline, on cycle 4 day 1, and on cycle 7 day 1. Samples were obtained from an open-label, multicenter, first-in-human phase I dose-escalation trial of ivuxolimab. Adults with locally advanced or metastatic melanoma, renal cell, hepatocellular, or head and neck squamous cell carcinoma were enrolled in the trial. Before TCR sequencing, CD4+ and CD8+ T cells were separately sorted from peripheral blood.

Genomic DNA was isolated from the sorted cells so that the TCRbeta CDR3 region could be sequenced. TCRbeta CDR3 regions were sequenced using the immunoSEQ Assay. TCRdb stores this immuneACCESS table with in-frame sequences only. Part of the clones is absent; in the studies checked, under half of the shortfall reflects unresolved V genes, and no reason is known for the rest. The sample contains around 73,000 clones, 85% to 90% of them found a single time. The ten largest account for roughly 0.56% of the sample. The chain links TRBV30 with TRBJ1-5; there is no confident call for the D gene. The sequences come from CD4+ or CD8+ T cells sorted from blood, collected in a trial of the OX40 agonist ivuxolimab. The source is an adult with an advanced solid tumor such as melanoma, head and neck, liver or kidney cancer. The CDR3 reads CAWSVGYDQPQHF. The nucleotides read TGTGCCTGGAGTGTAGGGTACGATCAGCCCCAGCATTTT.